The present TCR beta chain was sequenced within a study of beta chain features in type 1 diabetes. Study context: In age, gender and cell yields, patients were similar to healthy donors. There were 107,917,701 sorted cells examined across all samples.

A word on this clone: Its antigen is unknown.

Study-wide results and caveats: PCR might preferentially amplify shorter templates, equally in patients and controls. TCRB CDR3s were moderately but significantly shorter in Type 1 diabetes patients in all four CD4+ subsets.

Trimming at V came to 1 base and at J to 4 bases, leaving 6 bases not matched to a gene. This CDR3 is built from 15 residues. Germline CDR1 SEHNR, CDR2 FQNEAQ (reference sequence). Isolated RNA was reverse transcribed in full, so expressed TCRB transcripts were sequenced. Assay used: immunoSEQ multiplex PCR; TCRdb lists only in-frame clones, some missing. The sample yields under 300,000 clones, roughly a quarter seen once. Sequences were obtained from naive CD4+ T cells from blood. This clonotype was sampled from a woman aged 25-40 years with type 1 diabetes. The chain links TRBV7-9 to TRBJ1-2, with 7 nucleotides matching TRBD1. The CDR3 here is CASSLERGPGYGYTF. The DNA for the CDR3 is TGTGCCAGCAGCTTAGAGAGGGGGCCAGGCTATGGCTACACCTTC.